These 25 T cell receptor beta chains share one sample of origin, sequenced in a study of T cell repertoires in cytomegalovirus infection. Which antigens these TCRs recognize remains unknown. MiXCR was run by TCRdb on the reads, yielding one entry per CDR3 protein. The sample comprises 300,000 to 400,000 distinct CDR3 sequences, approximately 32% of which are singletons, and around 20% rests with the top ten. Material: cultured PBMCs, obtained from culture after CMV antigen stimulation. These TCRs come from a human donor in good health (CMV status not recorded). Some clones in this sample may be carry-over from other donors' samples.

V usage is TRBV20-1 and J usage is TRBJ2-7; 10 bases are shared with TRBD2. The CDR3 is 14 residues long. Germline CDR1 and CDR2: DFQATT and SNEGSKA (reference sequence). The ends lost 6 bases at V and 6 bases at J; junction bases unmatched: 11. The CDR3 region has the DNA TGCAGTGCCATTACCACTAGCGGGATCGGCGAGCAGTACTTC. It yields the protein CSAITTSGIGEQYF.

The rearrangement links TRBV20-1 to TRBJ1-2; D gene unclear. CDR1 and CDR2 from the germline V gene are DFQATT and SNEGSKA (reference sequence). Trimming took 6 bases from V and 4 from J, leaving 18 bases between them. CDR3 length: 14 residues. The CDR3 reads CSAPDVNGPYGYTF. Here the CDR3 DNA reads TGCAGTGCCCCGGACGTTAATGGGCCCTATGGCTACACCTTC.

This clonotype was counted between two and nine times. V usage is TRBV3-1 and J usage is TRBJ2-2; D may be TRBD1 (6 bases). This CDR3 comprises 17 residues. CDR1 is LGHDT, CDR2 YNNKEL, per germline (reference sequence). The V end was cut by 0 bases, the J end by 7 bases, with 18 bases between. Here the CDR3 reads CASSQDPHREGVGELFF. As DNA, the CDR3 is TGTGCCAGCAGCCAAGATCCGCACAGGGAAGGAGTCGGGGAGCTGTTTTTT.

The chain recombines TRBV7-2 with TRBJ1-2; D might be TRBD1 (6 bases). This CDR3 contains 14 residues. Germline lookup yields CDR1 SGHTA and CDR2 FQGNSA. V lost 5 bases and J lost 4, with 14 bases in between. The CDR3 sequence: CASSQGRVPYGYTF. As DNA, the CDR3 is TGTGCCAGCAGCCAGGGGAGGGTCCCCTATGGCTACACCTTC.

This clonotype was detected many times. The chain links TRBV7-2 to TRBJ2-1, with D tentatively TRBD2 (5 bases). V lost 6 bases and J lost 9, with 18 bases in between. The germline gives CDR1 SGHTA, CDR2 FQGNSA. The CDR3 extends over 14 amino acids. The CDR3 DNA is TGTGCCAGCAGGCCAAGGTGGCTAGCTCGTGAGCAGTTCTTC. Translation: CASRPRWLAREQFF.

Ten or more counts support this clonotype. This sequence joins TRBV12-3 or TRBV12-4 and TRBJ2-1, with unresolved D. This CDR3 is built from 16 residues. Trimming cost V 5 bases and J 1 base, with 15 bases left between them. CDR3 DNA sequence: TGTGCCAGCAGTACTCTTTTTGACGATTCCTACAATGAGCAGTTCTTC. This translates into CASSTLFDDSYNEQFF.

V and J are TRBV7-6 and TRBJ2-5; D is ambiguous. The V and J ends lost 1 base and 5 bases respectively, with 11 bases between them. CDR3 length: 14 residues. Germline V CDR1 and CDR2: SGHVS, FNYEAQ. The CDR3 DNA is TGTGCCAGCAGCTTAGGTGGGGTCTTGGAGACCCAGTACTTC. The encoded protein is CASSLGGVLETQYF.

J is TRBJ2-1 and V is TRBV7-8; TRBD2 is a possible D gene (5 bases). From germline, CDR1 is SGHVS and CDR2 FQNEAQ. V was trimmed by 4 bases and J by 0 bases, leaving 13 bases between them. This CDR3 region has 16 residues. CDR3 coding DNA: TGTGCCAGCAGCTCCTGGAGGCTGAGCTCCTACAATGAGCAGTTCTTC. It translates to CASSSWRLSSYNEQFF.

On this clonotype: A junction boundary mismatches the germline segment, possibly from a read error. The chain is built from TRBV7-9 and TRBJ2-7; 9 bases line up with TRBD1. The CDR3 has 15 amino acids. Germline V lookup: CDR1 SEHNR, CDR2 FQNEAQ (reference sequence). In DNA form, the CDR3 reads TGTGCCAGCAGCACACCGGGACAGGGCTCCGACGAGCAGTACTTC. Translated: CASSTPGQGSDEQYF.

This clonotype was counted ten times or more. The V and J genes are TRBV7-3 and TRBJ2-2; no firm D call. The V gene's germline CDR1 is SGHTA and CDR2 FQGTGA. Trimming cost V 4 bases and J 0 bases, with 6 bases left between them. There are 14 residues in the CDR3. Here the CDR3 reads CASSSLSNTGELFF. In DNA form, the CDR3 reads TGTGCCAGCAGCTCGTTATCGAACACCGGGGAGCTGTTTTTT.

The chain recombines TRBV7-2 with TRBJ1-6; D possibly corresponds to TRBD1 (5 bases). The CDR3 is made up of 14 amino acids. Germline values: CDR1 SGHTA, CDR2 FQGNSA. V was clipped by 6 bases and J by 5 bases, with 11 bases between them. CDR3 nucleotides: TGTGCCAGCAGATCTGGGGGGGATAATTCACCCCTCCACTTT. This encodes CASRSGGDNSPLHF.

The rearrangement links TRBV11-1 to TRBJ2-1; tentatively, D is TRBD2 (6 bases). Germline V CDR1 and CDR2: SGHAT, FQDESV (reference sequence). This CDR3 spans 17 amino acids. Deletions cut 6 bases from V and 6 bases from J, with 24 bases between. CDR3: CASSVTGGAQPSNEQFF. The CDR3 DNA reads TGTGCCAGCAGTGTCACCGGCGGGGCGCAGCCAAGCAATGAGCAGTTCTTC.

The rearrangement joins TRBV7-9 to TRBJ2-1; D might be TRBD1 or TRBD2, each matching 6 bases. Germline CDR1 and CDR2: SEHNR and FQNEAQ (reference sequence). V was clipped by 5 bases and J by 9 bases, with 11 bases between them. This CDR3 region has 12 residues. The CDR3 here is CASSKGGGEQFF. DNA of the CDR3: TGTGCCAGCAGCAAGGGGGGAGGTGAGCAGTTCTTC.

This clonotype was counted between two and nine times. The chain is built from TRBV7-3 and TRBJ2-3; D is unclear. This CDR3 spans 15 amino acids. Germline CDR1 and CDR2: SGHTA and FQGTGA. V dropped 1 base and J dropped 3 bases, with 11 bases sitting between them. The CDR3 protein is CASSLMASPTDTQYF. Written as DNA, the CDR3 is TGTGCCAGCAGCTTAATGGCCTCTCCAACAGATACGCAGTATTTT.

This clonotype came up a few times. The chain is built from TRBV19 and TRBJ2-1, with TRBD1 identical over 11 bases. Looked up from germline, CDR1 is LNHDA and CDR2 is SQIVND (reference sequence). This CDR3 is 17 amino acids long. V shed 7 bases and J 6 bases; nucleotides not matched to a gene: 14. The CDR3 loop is CASTHRGGQGGLNEQFF. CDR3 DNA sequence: TGTGCCAGTACTCATCGGGGGGGACAGGGGGGGCTCAATGAGCAGTTCTTC.

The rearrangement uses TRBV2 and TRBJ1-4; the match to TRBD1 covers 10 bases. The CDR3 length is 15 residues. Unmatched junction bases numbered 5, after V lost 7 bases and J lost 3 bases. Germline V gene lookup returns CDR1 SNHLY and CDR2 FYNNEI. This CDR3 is CASKDRGTANEKLFF. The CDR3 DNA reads TGTGCCAGCAAGGACAGGGGGACAGCTAATGAAAAACTGTTTTTT.

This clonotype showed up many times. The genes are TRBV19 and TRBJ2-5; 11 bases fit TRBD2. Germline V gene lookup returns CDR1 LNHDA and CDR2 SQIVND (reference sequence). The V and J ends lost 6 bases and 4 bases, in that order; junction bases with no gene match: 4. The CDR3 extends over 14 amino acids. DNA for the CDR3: TGTGCCAGTAGATTAGCGGGAGGGCCAGAGACCCAGTACTTC. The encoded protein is CASRLAGGPETQYF.

This CDR3 reads CASSLGSEGLGGYTF. In DNA, the CDR3 is TGTGCCAGCAGTTTAGGTTCTGAGGGGCTCGGTGGCTACACCTTC. This chain uses TRBV27 with TRBJ1-2; TRBD1 might be the D (5 bases). From germline, CDR1 is MNHEY and CDR2 SMNVEV (reference sequence). V lost 2 bases, J lost 7 bases, and 17 bases lay in between. The CDR3 has 15 residues.

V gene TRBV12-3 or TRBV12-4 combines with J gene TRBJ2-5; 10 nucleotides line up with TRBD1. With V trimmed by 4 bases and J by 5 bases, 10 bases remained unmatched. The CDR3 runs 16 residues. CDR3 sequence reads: CASSSPGQGTGETQYF. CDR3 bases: TGTGCCAGCAGTTCCCCGGGACAGGGGACAGGGGAGACCCAGTACTTC.

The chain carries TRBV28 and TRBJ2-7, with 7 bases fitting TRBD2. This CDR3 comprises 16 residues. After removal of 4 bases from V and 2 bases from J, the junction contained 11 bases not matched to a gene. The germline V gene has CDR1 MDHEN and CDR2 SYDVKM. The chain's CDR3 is CASSSPPTSETYEQYF. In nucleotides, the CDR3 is TGTGCCAGCAGTTCGCCACCTACTAGCGAGACCTACGAGCAGTACTTC. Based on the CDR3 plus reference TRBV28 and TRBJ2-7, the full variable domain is DVKVTQSSRYLVKRTGEKVFLECVQDMDHENMFWYRQDPGLGLRLIYFSYDVKMKEKGDIPEGYSVSREKKERFSLILESASTNQTSMYLCASSSPPTSETYEQYFGPGTRLTVT.

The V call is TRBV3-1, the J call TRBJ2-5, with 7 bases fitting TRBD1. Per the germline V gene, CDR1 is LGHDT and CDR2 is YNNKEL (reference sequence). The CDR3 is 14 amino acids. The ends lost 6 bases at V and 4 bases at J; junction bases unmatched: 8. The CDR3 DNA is TGTGCCAGCAGGGCGACAGGGAAGGGAGAGACCCAGTACTTC. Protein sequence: CASRATGKGETQYF.

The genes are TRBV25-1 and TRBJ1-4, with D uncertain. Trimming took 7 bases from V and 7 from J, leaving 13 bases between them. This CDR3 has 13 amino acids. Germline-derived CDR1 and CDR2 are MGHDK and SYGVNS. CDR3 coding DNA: TGTGCCAGCACACAGAGCGGGAGTGAAAAACTGTTTTTT. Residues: CASTQSGSEKLFF. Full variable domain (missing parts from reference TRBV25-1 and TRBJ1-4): EADIYQTPRYLVIGTGKKITLECSQTMGHDKMYWYQQDPGMELHLIHYSYGVNSTEKGDLSSESTVSRIRTEHFPLTLESARPSHTSQYLCASTQSGSEKLFFGSGTQLSVL.

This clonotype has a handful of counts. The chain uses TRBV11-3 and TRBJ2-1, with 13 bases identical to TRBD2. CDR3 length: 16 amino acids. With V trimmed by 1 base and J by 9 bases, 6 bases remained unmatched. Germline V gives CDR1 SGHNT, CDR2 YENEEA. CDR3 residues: CASSLALAGGSGEQFF. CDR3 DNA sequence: TGTGCCAGCAGCTTAGCACTAGCGGGAGGGTCAGGTGAGCAGTTCTTC.

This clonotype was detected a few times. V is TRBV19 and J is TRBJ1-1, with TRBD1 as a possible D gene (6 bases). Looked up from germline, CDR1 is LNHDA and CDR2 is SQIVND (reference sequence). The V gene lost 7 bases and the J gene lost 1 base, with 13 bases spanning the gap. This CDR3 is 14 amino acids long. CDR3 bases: TGTGCCAGTACCATACAGGGAGGGAACACTGAAGCTTTCTTT. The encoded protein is CASTIQGGNTEAFF.

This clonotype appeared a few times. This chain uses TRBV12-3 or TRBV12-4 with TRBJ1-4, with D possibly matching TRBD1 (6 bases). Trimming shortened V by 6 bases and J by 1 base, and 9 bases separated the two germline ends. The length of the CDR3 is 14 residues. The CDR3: CASSPTGTNEKLFF. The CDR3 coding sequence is TGTGCCAGCAGCCCGACAGGAACTAATGAAAAACTGTTTTTT.